Included here is one T cell receptor (beta chain) sequence, with context. It lacks a known antigen. Base qualities are not at hand, and no much larger clone is one base apart. The library came from the immunoSEQ multiplex PCR assay. The multiplex PCR relied on a mix of 60 forward primers for TCR Vbeta segments and 13 reverse primers for TCR Jbeta segments. A multiplex PCR assay on genomic DNA amplified the CDR3 region of rearranged TCR beta genes. On the Illumina HiSeq System, the amplified TCR beta libraries were sequenced as 87-base-pair reads. From the authors' description of their analysis: A later analysis tallied some 79 million unique TCR beta chains across the 600 to 700 repertoires, and about 12 million of those chains were shared by two or more donors. Raw reads were error-corrected and collapsed into unique sequences by a nearest-neighbor algorithm in which closely related sequences were merged to remove PCR and sequencing errors. To assign V, D and J gene segments, CDR3 sequences were aligned to IMGT reference sequences. For a sequence to be retained, a match of at least six nucleotides was required to both a V gene segment and a J gene segment. Rearrangements were classified as productive when the CDR3 lacked stop codons and remained in frame with V and J, and all other rearrangements were classified as non-productive. Following IMGT convention, CDR3 was defined as the stretch from the second conserved V-encoded cysteine to the conserved J-encoded phenylalanine. The earlier analysis of about 610 of the donors excluded sequences that lacked an unambiguous match to a single V gene segment. An earlier analysis of some 610 of the donors called V segments functional above 56.7% productive rearrangements and segregating when the between-donor standard deviation exceeded 5%. To diagnose cytomegalovirus status from the catalog of TCR beta chain sequences, a statistical classification framework was built. V and J gene assignment, in a later analysis, came from comparing TCR nucleotide sequences with IMGT/GENE-DB human TR gene sequences. In a later analysis, CDR3 sequences and most-parsimonious VDJ recombination scenarios were assigned using the TCRdist pipeline. In a later analysis, every TCR beta chain was defined by the combination of its CDR3 amino acid sequence and its V-gene family, and reads without a unique V-gene family were dropped. As a way to deal with suspected cross-contamination and a sequencing artifact, a later analysis dropped nearly 600 nucleotide sequences that were highly shared and had low generation probability. For each public chain, a later analysis derived a clonal expansion index from normalized ranks of inferred template counts within each repertoire. Generation probabilities in a later analysis came from a VDJ recombination model fitted to out-of-frame rearrangements, and those results were checked against IGoR. A later analysis scored TCR-TCR, TCR-HLA and TCR-CMV co-occurrence with hypergeometric tests, applying a repertoire-size bias correction to TCR pairs. To estimate false discovery rates, a later analysis permuted the HLA or CMV assignments 20 times. In a later analysis, co-occurring TCRs were grouped using DBSCAN, with TCRdist sequence similarity added in when clustering inside HLA-allele-positive subsets. Repertoires with fewer than 30,000 or more than 120,000 public chains, plus five repertoires with anomalous nucleotide sharing, were excluded from co-occurrence clustering. TCRdb limited this immuneACCESS table to in-frame rearrangements with V and J called. A share of clones is missing; checked studies link under half to unresolved V genes, and the rest is unexplained. V and J calls and clone size are as listed in that table; D and trimming were resolved from the DNA. Across this sample there are around 65,000 clones, with roughly four fifths seen only once. The ten biggest clones cover just under 7.5% of the sample.

Inclusive of the bounding cysteine and phenylalanine, the CDR3 is 16 residues long. CDR3 DNA is the only sequence kept; it has 48 bases, read in frame from the first base. From a lookup of the germline V gene, CDR1 and CDR2 are SGHTA and FQGNSA. Trimming takes 1 base off V and 3 bases off J; junction bases not matched to a gene: 6. The record originates from a study of cytomegalovirus exposure and HLA in healthy donors listed by TCRdb under 2017. Context from the whole study: According to an earlier analysis of a few hundred of the donors, 150 million to 200 million T cells yielded roughly 110 million unique TCR beta sequences and 250 to 350 Gb of sequence data. An early release that covered about 640 HLA-typed donors contained approximately 290 gigabases of sequencing data and 65 million to 100 million unique TCR sequences. The genetic ancestry cluster associated with self-reported Caucasian donors included 70% to 85% of the roughly 410 genotyped donors. The aim of the study was to test whether cataloging public T cell receptors could identify signatures of past pathogen exposure. The T cell repertoires of 666 subjects were profiled by immunosequencing and related to cytomegalovirus serostatus. Along with the approximately 670-subject first cohort, a separate validation cohort of over a hundred different subjects was used. To predict cytomegalovirus infection status, the study brought together high-throughput TCR immunosequencing, statistical association of individual TCRs with disease status, and machine learning. A later analysis re-examined previously published TCR beta repertoires from more than 600 donors and added high-resolution HLA genotyping to investigate patterns of TCR occurrence. Rather than drawing on any new phenotypic data, the later analysis identified candidate immune exposures from TCR beta sequences and the way those sequences occurred across donors. An earlier analysis of some 600 of the donors applied high-throughput TCR beta sequencing to assess whether each TCR beta V gene segment acted as functional or pseudogenic. Alongside the repertoire data, information on donor age, sex, ethnicity and CMV serostatus was compiled. In a later genetic analysis, genome-wide SNP genotypes for about 60% of the 666 donors were used, and that subset was treated as a discovery cohort. Every repertoire in the discovery cohort had been generated on one and the same sequencing platform. Both class I and class II loci were covered by HLA typing, at four-digit resolution. The number of typed donors differed by locus: roughly 620-630 for A, B, C, DRB1 and DQB1; 500 to 550 for DQA1; around 580 for DPA1; and about 450 for DPB1. A few DR-DQ haplotypes were handled as single units for association and clustering because linkage in the cohort was strong. Among about 410 genotyped donors of the cohort, an average of about 240,000 unique TCR beta nucleotide sequences was sequenced per donor, of which roughly 17% were non-productive. Overall study outcomes, separate from this receptor: Sequencing depth was assumed to be roughly uniform across donors in the presence/absence analyses, though that assumption may not hold. According to a later genetic analysis, donors in an Asian-associated ancestry cluster had fewer N-insertions in productive TCRs than the approximately 630-donor mean. V-gene and J-gene trimming of TCR beta chains was associated with a missense DCLRE1C variant in a later genetic analysis, and the association was replicated in an independent cohort. A later analysis reported that several top co-occurrence clusters appeared linked to parvovirus B19, influenza, CMV and Epstein-Barr virus. According to a later analysis, most CMV-associated TCR beta chains appeared to be HLA-restricted, and the HLA associations seemed to be driven largely by CMV exposure. An earlier analysis of approximately 600 of the donors showed that most TCR beta V segments appeared in productive rearrangements either about 87% or about 30% of the time, which broadly matched IMGT annotations. The classifier was reported to diagnose cytomegalovirus status with high specificity and sensitivity in both the original and validation cohorts. Specific HLA alleles were associated with 15,000 to 20,000 TCR beta sequences at a false discovery rate of 0.05 in a later analysis. Because the 87-base-pair reads could not distinguish some IMGT-functional V segments, including TRBV6-2 and TRBV6-3, those segments were excluded. Most TCR sequences were seen in very few donors, while some public TCRs were found in many individuals. According to the authors, the approach could potentially be generalized to other disease states and immunological phenotypes. Correlated functional status among segregating V segments might reflect linkage disequilibrium, but an unknown experimental factor could not be ruled out. Because some donors lacked HLA typing at each locus, the association tests relied only on the typed subset. A further reported finding was that TCR beta sequences accurately predicted the HLA-A and HLA-B alleles for most subjects in the first cohort. Only TCR beta chains were sequenced in this cohort, and the absence of alpha or paired-chain data limited detectable features. Because counts were too low, 15 or so rarely observed V segments, including chromosome 9 orphons, were excluded from the earlier analysis of several hundred of the donors. In vitro tests confirmed that a few of the cytomegalovirus-associated TCR beta chains recognize cytomegalovirus antigens. When HLA alleles, especially DR and DQ, strongly co-occurred, attributing TCR associations to individual alleles was difficult. Compared with equally common non-associated chains, HLA-associated TCR beta chains in a later analysis were more clonally expanded and had lower generation probabilities. For the cohort, immune exposure information was limited to CMV serostatus. In a later analysis, the rate of TCR association differed among HLA loci, with DRB1 alleles having the most associated TCRs and HLA-C alleles having the fewest. A cluster of highly shared sequence variants was judged likely to be a technical artifact of the sequencing pipeline. The study gave a list of roughly 150 TCR beta chains associated with cytomegalovirus.

The cohort consisted of 650 to 850 healthy bone marrow donors. All cohort members were sampled while nominally healthy, although unrecorded immune exposures were likely present. The donor was CMV seropositive and belonged to the group of more than 250 seropositive cohort members. A peripheral blood sample was provided by each donor, and peripheral blood mononuclear cells were used for TCR beta sequencing. The Qiagen DNeasy Blood Extraction Kit was used to extract genomic DNA from the blood cell samples. The receptor chain draws on TRBV7-2 and TRBJ2-7, with TRBD2 matching 10 junction bases. The sample consisted of PBMCs. The clonotype was recovered from a woman in her thirties in good health and CMV-seropositive. The DNA sequence reads TGTGCCAGCAGCTTAGTAGCACTAGCGGGGATCTACGAGCAGTACTTC. It translates to CASSLVALAGIYEQYF.